The 10 T cell receptor beta chains below all came from one sample that was sequenced in a study of T cell responses to AZD1222 COVID-19 vaccine. The data were produced by immunoSEQ multiplex PCR, yet TCRdb's version contains in-frame clones alone and is incomplete. The repertoire includes about 150,000 clones, roughly nine tenths of them detected once, and over 3% sits in the top ten. Sequences were derived from peripheral blood, sampled 28 days after the second AZD1222 dose. All receptors derive from an adult who received the AZD1222 COVID-19 vaccine.

This rearrangement joins TRBV6-2 or TRBV6-3 to TRBJ1-2; 8 bases line up with TRBD1. V lost 5 bases and J lost 5; bases outside the gene matches: 10. The CDR3 runs 15 residues. From germline, CDR1 is MNHEY and CDR2 SVGEGT. CDR3 loop: CASSTRQGKGYGYTF. The CDR3 DNA reads TGTGCCAGCAGTACGCGACAGGGGAAAGGTTATGGCTACACCTTC.

J is TRBJ2-7 and V is TRBV12-3 or TRBV12-4, with 7 positions matching TRBD1. Losses at the gene ends were 5 bases for V and 2 bases for J; bases not matched to a gene: 3. CDR3 length equals 13 residues. DNA for the CDR3: TGTGCCAGCAGTCTGACAGGGCCCTACGAGCAGTACTTC. It translates to CASSLTGPYEQYF.

The chain carries TRBV23-1 and TRBJ1-2; D unresolved. TRBV23-1 is an ORF, with its function uncertain. V was pared by 4 bases and J by 1 base, with 22 bases between. The CDR3 is made up of 18 amino acids. The CDR3 loop reads CASSLPVNPGAINYGYTF. Here the CDR3 DNA reads TGCGCCAGCAGTCTCCCCGTTAATCCGGGAGCGATTAACTATGGCTACACCTTC.

This chain joins TRBV6-5 and TRBJ2-2; D is perhaps TRBD1 (5 bases). Germline lookup yields CDR1 MNHEY and CDR2 SVGAGI. The CDR3 has 16 amino acids. Trimming took off 2 bases at V and 2 bases at J, with 12 bases between the two ends. The chain's CDR3 is CASSYGARGNTGELFF. For the CDR3, the DNA is TGTGCCAGCAGTTACGGTGCTAGGGGCAACACCGGGGAGCTGTTTTTT.

A single count supports this clone. This chain uses TRBV5-4 with TRBJ1-5; D gene uncertain. There are 12 residues in the CDR3. The V end lost 0 bases, the J end lost 11 bases, and 9 bases lay between the germline ends. Looked up from germline, CDR1 is SGHNT and CDR2 is YYREEE (reference sequence). The CDR3 here is CASSLESGAQHF. CDR3 sequence (DNA): TGTGCCAGCAGCTTGGAATCAGGTGCCCAGCATTTT. The variable domain in full, completed from reference TRBV5-4 and TRBJ1-5, reads ETGVTQSPTHLIKTRGQQVTLRCSSQSGHNTVSWYQQALGQGPQFIFQYYREEENGRGNFPPRFSGLQFPNYSSELNVNALELDDSALYLCASSLESGAQHFGDGTRLSIL.

The chain links TRBV14 to TRBJ2-5; D may be TRBD1 (6 bases). Deletions cut 5 bases from V and 6 bases from J, with 19 bases between. CDR1 is SGHDN, CDR2 FVKESK, per germline. The CDR3 runs to 15 residues. DNA for the CDR3: TGTGCCAGCAGCGCCGGGACACGGCGTGAAAAGACCCAGTACTTC. Its protein is CASSAGTRREKTQYF.

The chain links TRBV7-2 to TRBJ1-2, with a tentative D call TRBD1 (6 bases). Germline V gene sequence: CDR1 SGHTA, CDR2 FQGNSA. This CDR3 has 13 amino acids. The germline V and J ends were trimmed by 5 bases and 2 bases, with 9 bases remaining between them. The CDR3: CASSHDRNYGYTF. The CDR3 DNA reads as TGTGCCAGCAGCCACGACAGGAACTATGGCTACACCTTC. The full variable domain, completed using reference TRBV7-2 and TRBJ1-2, is GAGVSQSPSNKVTEKGKDVELRCDPISGHTALYWYRQSLGQGLEFLIYFQGNSAPDKSGLPSDRFSAERTGGSVSTLTIQRTQQEDSAVYLCASSHDRNYGYTFGSGTRLTVV.

The chain employs TRBV6-2 or TRBV6-3 and TRBJ2-4, with a possible D match to TRBD1 (6 bases). Between the trimmed V and J ends, which lost 6 bases and 4 bases, there was a span of 19 bases. This CDR3 contains 16 residues. Germline values: CDR1 MNHEY, CDR2 SVGEGT. CDR3 amino acids: CASSPRAGRGKNIQYF. In nucleotides, the CDR3 is TGTGCCAGCAGCCCTAGGGCTGGCAGGGGAAAAAACATTCAGTACTTC.

The chain couples TRBV19 to TRBJ1-6, with TRBD1 matching 7 bases. V was pared by 6 bases and J by 3 bases, with 8 bases of the junction left unmatched. The CDR3 sequence is 16 residues long. Germline values: CDR1 LNHDA, CDR2 SQIVND (reference sequence). The CDR3 reads CASSHDREGYNSPLHF. Here the CDR3 DNA reads TGTGCCAGTAGCCACGACAGGGAGGGCTATAATTCACCCCTCCACTTT.

The genes are TRBV7-2 and TRBJ2-5; 11 bases are shared with TRBD2. The CDR3 has 18 residues. Germline V gene lookup returns CDR1 SGHTA and CDR2 FQGNSA. Trimming cost V 5 bases and J 2 bases; bases outside gene matches: 13. The CDR3 reads CASSPQPRLAGIQETQYF. DNA of the CDR3: TGTGCCAGCAGCCCACAGCCCCGACTAGCGGGGATACAAGAGACCCAGTACTTC.